This passage covers 28 T cell receptor beta chains from one sample sequenced in a study of blood T cell repertoires in COVID-19. The table came from immunoSEQ multiplex PCR; TCRdb's copy has only in-frame clones and leaves some out. The sample consists of hundreds of thousands of clones, 85% to 90% of them appearing once. The specimen was peripheral blood. Receptor source: a woman aged 45-65 years with COVID-19, enrolled during active disease.

This clone was recorded once. The chain is built from TRBV4-1 and TRBJ1-6, with 9 bases fitting TRBD1. Trimming took 4 bases from V and 9 from J; bases not matched to a gene: 4. Germline V CDR1 and CDR2: MGHRA, YSYEKL. This CDR3 is 14 amino acids long. The CDR3 region has the DNA TGCGCCAGCAGCCGACAGGGGGACGGTTCACCCCTCCACTTT. As protein: CASSRQGDGSPLHF.

J is TRBJ2-5 and V is TRBV9; a possible D gene is TRBD2 (6 bases). The V end lost 0 bases, the J end lost 5 bases, and 11 bases lay between the germline ends. Germline-derived CDR1 and CDR2 are SGDLS and YYNGEE. The CDR3 extends over 14 amino acids. The CDR3 DNA sequence: TGTGCCAGCAGCGTAGGGGGGGACGCGGAGACCCAGTACTTC. Its protein is CASSVGGDAETQYF.

A word on this clone: At one end, the junction sequence differs from germline, possibly due to a read error. The chain links TRBV9 to TRBJ2-7; possible D gene TRBD1, 5 bases. There are 14 residues in the CDR3. CDR1 is SGDLS and CDR2 is YYNGEE in the germline V gene. CDR3 bases: TGTGCCAGCAGCTCAGGGATCAGCTCCCTCCTCAAGCACTTC. This sequence encodes CASSSGISSLLKHF.

This clone came up once. V usage is TRBV3-1 (or the pseudogene TRBV3-2) and J usage is TRBJ1-2; D remains unclear. The CDR3 is 14 amino acids. Looked up from germline, CDR1 is LGHDT and CDR2 is YNNKEL (reference sequence). V was cut by 0 bases and J by 4 bases, with 9 bases left in between. The CDR3 reads CASSQDVQIYGYTF. The CDR3 DNA reads TGTGCCAGCAGCCAAGATGTACAGATCTATGGCTACACCTTC.

The chain is built from TRBV7-2 and TRBJ1-1, with 7 positions matching TRBD1. The germline gives CDR1 SGHTA, CDR2 FQGNSA. V lost 2 bases, J lost 3 bases, and 3 bases stayed unmatched. The length of the CDR3 is 14 residues. The CDR3 DNA reads as TGTGCCAGCAGCTTACCGGGACAGTACACTGAAGCTTTCTTT. It yields the protein CASSLPGQYTEAFF. Drawing the rest from reference TRBV7-2 and TRBJ1-1, the complete variable domain is GAGVSQSPSNKVTEKGKDVELRCDPISGHTALYWYRQSLGQGLEFLIYFQGNSAPDKSGLPSDRFSAERTGGSVSTLTIQRTQQEDSAVYLCASSLPGQYTEAFFGQGTRLTVV.

A note on this clone: The same CDR3 also results from other DNA sequences found in this sample. The rearrangement joins TRBV5-1 to TRBJ1-2, with 7 bases fitting TRBD1. With 0 bases clipped from V and 2 bases from J, the junction kept 1 base outside the gene matches. Germline values: CDR1 SGHRS, CDR2 YFSETQ. This CDR3 is 14 amino acids long. The CDR3 region has the DNA TGCGCCAGCAGCTTGGACAGGGGCAACTATGGCTACACCTTC. The encoded protein is CASSLDRGNYGYTF.

The chain combines TRBV12-3 or TRBV12-4 with TRBJ2-1, with 8 nucleotides matching TRBD1. The CDR3 is 12 amino acids. V was pared by 8 bases and J by 8 bases, with 5 bases of the junction left unmatched. Here the CDR3 DNA reads TGTGCCAGCCAGGGGGCAGGGGATGAGCAGTTCTTC. This translates into CASQGAGDEQFF.

The chain joins TRBV19 to TRBJ1-6; D unclear. Germline V gene data show CDR1 as LNHDA and CDR2 as SQIVND (reference sequence). The CDR3 loop spans 14 amino acids. Trimming removed 3 bases at V and 9 bases at J, with 12 bases between. The CDR3 is CASSIGGGGSPLHF. DNA of the CDR3: TGTGCCAGTAGTATTGGCGGCGGTGGTTCACCCCTCCACTTT.

The CDR3 DNA is TGTGCCAGCAGCCAGCCAGGAAGGAAAGGGGCCAACGTCCTGACTTTC. This sequence encodes CASSQPGRKGANVLTF. The chain joins TRBV3-1 (or the pseudogene TRBV3-2) to TRBJ2-6, with D hard to call. Germline V gives CDR1 LGHDT, CDR2 YNNKEL (reference sequence). The CDR3 contains 16 residues. Trimming cost V 3 bases and J 4 bases, with 13 bases left between them.

V is TRBV19 and J is TRBJ1-5, with D uncertain. The length of the CDR3 is 12 residues. V lost 6 bases, J lost 7 bases, and 10 bases lay in between. CDR1 and CDR2 from the germline V gene are LNHDA and SQIVND (reference sequence). This chain's CDR3 is CASRSEGQPQHF. The CDR3 DNA reads as TGTGCCAGTAGAAGTGAGGGACAGCCCCAGCATTTT.

The chain joins TRBV4-1 to TRBJ1-2; D perhaps matches TRBD1 (5 bases). The length of the CDR3 is 15 residues. CDR1 is MGHRA and CDR2 is YSYEKL in the germline V gene. The V end lost 0 bases, the J end lost 2 bases, and 10 bases lay between the germline ends. The CDR3 sequence: CASSQDATVNYGYTF. CDR3 in DNA: TGCGCCAGCAGCCAAGACGCGACAGTAAACTATGGCTACACCTTC.

This clone was counted a few times. This rearrangement joins TRBV19 to TRBJ1-1; perhaps TRBD1 as D (5 bases). The CDR3 has 13 residues. V shed 7 bases and J shed 6 bases, with 15 bases lying between them. Germline V gene sequence: CDR1 LNHDA, CDR2 SQIVND (reference sequence). This CDR3 reads CASNQGMLAEAFF. CDR3 bases: TGTGCCAGTAATCAGGGTATGCTTGCTGAAGCTTTCTTT. The full variable domain, its missing parts supplied by reference TRBV19 and TRBJ1-1, is DGGITQSPKYLFRKEGQNVTLSCEQNLNHDAMYWYRQDPGQGLRLIYYSQIVNDFQKGDIAEGYSVSREKKESFPLTVTSAQKNPTAFYLCASNQGMLAEAFFGQGTRLTVV.

The chain employs TRBV7-6 and TRBJ1-4, with TRBD1 identical over 8 bases. Germline assignment: CDR1 SGHVS and CDR2 FNYEAQ. This CDR3 spans 15 amino acids. With V trimmed by 1 base and J by 2 bases, 0 bases remained unmatched. This CDR3 is CASSLDRGTNEKLFF. The CDR3 DNA reads as TGTGCCAGCAGCTTAGACAGGGGGACTAATGAAAAACTGTTTTTT.

The CDR3 nucleotides read TGTGCCAGCAGCTTAGGGACTAGATCAGATACGCAGTATTTT. Its protein is CASSLGTRSDTQYF. The chain has TRBV7-2 and TRBJ2-3; the match to TRBD2 covers 7 bases. Germline V gene lookup returns CDR1 SGHTA and CDR2 FQGNSA. CDR3 length: 14 residues. V lost 1 base to trimming and J lost 4 bases; unmatched junction nucleotides: 2.

The rearrangement joins TRBV6-5 to TRBJ1-1; the D gene is possibly TRBD1 (5 bases). The CDR3 extends over 13 amino acids. V lost 6 bases to trimming and J lost 3 bases, with 11 bases between them. Germline loops: CDR1 MNHEY, CDR2 SVGAGI. The CDR3 DNA is TGTGCCAGCAGCTATTTGACAGACACTGAAGCTTTCTTT. Residues: CASSYLTDTEAFF.

This sequence joins TRBV19 and TRBJ1-2, with D perhaps matching TRBD1 (6 bases). The CDR3 extends over 12 amino acids. Trimming took off 5 bases at V and 10 bases at J, with 14 bases between the two ends. The germline V gene encodes CDR1 LNHDA and CDR2 SQIVND (reference sequence). CDR3: CASSSYRQDYTF. The CDR3 nucleotides read TGTGCCAGTAGTTCGTACAGACAGGACTACACCTTC.

V gene TRBV5-6 combines with J gene TRBJ1-1, with 7 bases lining up with TRBD1. Germline-derived CDR1 and CDR2 are SGHDT and YYEEEE. The junction had 11 bases not matched to a gene; V was cut back by 4 bases and J by 5 bases. The CDR3 contains 15 residues. The CDR3 reads CASSPILQGPTEAFF. CDR3 in DNA: TGTGCCAGCAGCCCGATACTACAGGGGCCGACTGAAGCTTTCTTT. Looking up the rest from reference TRBV5-6 and TRBJ1-1 gives the full variable domain: DAGVTQSPTHLIKTRGQQVTLRCSPKSGHDTVSWYQQALGQGPQFIFQYYEEEERQRGNFPDRFSGHQFPNYSSELNVNALLLGDSALYLCASSPILQGPTEAFFGQGTRLTVV.

The chain has TRBV27 and TRBJ1-1; D ambiguous. Germline V lookup: CDR1 MNHEY, CDR2 SMNVEV (reference sequence). The V gene lost 6 bases and the J gene lost 1 base, with 12 bases spanning the gap. The CDR3 runs to 14 residues. The CDR3 coding sequence is TGTGCCAGCAGCCGAGCGGTCTGGAACACTGAAGCTTTCTTT. Translation gives CASSRAVWNTEAFF.

The V gene is TRBV11-1, the J gene TRBJ2-7, with D uncertain. In germline, CDR1 is SGHAT, CDR2 FQDESV (reference sequence). The ends were cut back, 5 bases at V and 2 bases at J, with 13 bases in the middle. This CDR3 spans 14 amino acids. CDR3 region: CASSQPGPPYEQYF. The CDR3 nucleotides read TGTGCCAGCAGCCAACCGGGTCCTCCCTACGAGCAGTACTTC.

V and J are TRBV2 and TRBJ1-2; possible D gene TRBD1, 6 bases. The CDR3 spans 14 residues. Germline assignment: CDR1 SNHLY and CDR2 FYNNEI. The ends were cut back, 1 base at V and 6 bases at J, with 12 bases in the middle. The CDR3 DNA reads TGTGCCAGCAGTGAAGACAGGGTGAGCGATGGCTACACCTTC. It codes for CASSEDRVSDGYTF. Full variable domain (rest looked up from reference TRBV2 and TRBJ1-2): EPEVTQTPSHQVTQMGQEVILRCVPISNHLYFYWYRQILGQKVEFLVSFYNNEISEKSEIFDDQFSVERPDGSNFTLKIRSTKLEDSAMYFCASSEDRVSDGYTFGSGTRLTVV.

The V gene is TRBV10-1, the J gene TRBJ2-1; the match to TRBD2 covers 7 bases. The V gene end was trimmed by 5 bases and the J gene end by 7 bases; junction bases not matched to a gene: 5. Germline assignment: CDR1 WNHNN and CDR2 SYGVQD (reference sequence). CDR3 length: 13 amino acids. The CDR3 coding sequence is TGCGCCAGCAGTTTTAGCGGGCCGAATGAGCAGTTCTTC. Translation gives CASSFSGPNEQFF.

This clone was detected once. J is TRBJ1-2 and V is TRBV7-9; D call uncertain. Trimming removed 1 base from V and 4 bases from J, with 13 bases in between. This CDR3 has 15 amino acids. CDR1 and CDR2 from the germline V gene are SEHNR and FQNEAQ (reference sequence). Written as DNA, the CDR3 is TGTGCCAGCAGCTTAGAGGCAGGAGGGCCCTATGGCTACACCTTC. It translates to CASSLEAGGPYGYTF.

The rearrangement uses TRBV7-9 and TRBJ1-4; 10 nucleotides agree with TRBD1. This CDR3 has 19 residues. J was trimmed by 0 bases and V by 4 bases; bases with no gene match: 11. Germline V gene data show CDR1 as SEHNR and CDR2 as FQNEAQ (reference sequence). The CDR3 region has the DNA TGTGCCAGCAGCTCCCGCCGGAGGGGACAGGGGACAACTAATGAAAAACTGTTTTTT. Encoded protein: CASSSRRRGQGTTNEKLFF.

The J gene is TRBJ2-2, the V gene TRBV24-1; D is perhaps TRBD2 (6 bases). The CDR3 contains 14 residues. Germline assignment: CDR1 KGHDR and CDR2 SFDVKD. Between the trimmed V and J ends, which lost 9 bases and 1 base, there was a span of 11 bases. CDR3 loop: CATGGGRNTGELFF. In DNA form, the CDR3 reads TGTGCCACCGGGGGAGGAAGGAACACCGGGGAGCTGTTTTTT.

This chain connects TRBV29-1 to TRBJ1-2, with TRBD1 as a possible D gene (6 bases). The ends were cut back, 3 bases at V and 6 bases at J, with 14 bases in the middle. This CDR3 spans 13 amino acids. Germline V gene lookup returns CDR1 SQVTM and CDR2 ANQGSEA. The CDR3 DNA follows: TGCAGCGTTGAGGCAGGGGATATACATGGCTACACCTTC. Translation: CSVEAGDIHGYTF.

The rearrangement links TRBV7-9 to TRBJ1-6, with TRBD1 as a possible D gene (6 bases). Trimming pared 5 bases from V and 5 bases from J, leaving 10 bases between. There are 14 residues in the CDR3. The germline gives CDR1 SEHNR, CDR2 FQNEAQ (reference sequence). This CDR3 is CASSLRTDNSPLHF. The DNA of the CDR3 is TGTGCCAGCAGCCTCAGGACAGATAATTCACCCCTCCACTTT. Using reference TRBV7-9 and TRBJ1-6 for the parts outside the CDR3, the full variable domain is DTGVSQNPRHKITKRGQNVTFRCDPISEHNRLYWYRQTLGQGPEFLTYFQNEAQLEKSRLLSDRFSAERPKGSFSTLEIQRTEQGDSAMYLCASSLRTDNSPLHFGNGTRLTVT.

The genes are TRBV2 and TRBJ1-1, with 8 bases aligning to TRBD1. Germline V gene data show CDR1 as SNHLY and CDR2 as FYNNEI. The CDR3 covers 13 residues. V dropped 6 bases and J dropped 4; count of bases not matched to a gene: 4. The DNA of the CDR3 is TGTGCCAGCAGCAGGGGGCCGGGCACTGAAGCTTTCTTT. This encodes CASSRGPGTEAFF.

This chain uses TRBV18 with TRBJ1-2; TRBD1 matches 7 bases. The CDR3 length is 14 residues. Germline CDR1 is KGHSH and CDR2 is LQKENI. V lost 2 bases to trimming and J lost 3 bases; unmatched junction nucleotides: 3. CDR3 amino acids: CASSPSGGDYGYTF. CDR3 sequence (DNA): TGTGCCAGCTCACCATCAGGGGGAGACTATGGCTACACCTTC.